Listed here are 9 T cell receptor beta chains from one sample, sequenced in a study of vaccination effects on CD4 cells after COVID-19. Their specific antigens are unknown. CD4+ T cells specific for antigen were expanded with viral peptide pools by the ViraFEST assay before sequencing. After less than twelve days in culture, the CD4+ T cells were isolated. Prior SARS-CoV-2 infection was absent in the vaccine recipients, as shown by negative nucleocapsid antibodies. Clones were read by immunoSEQ multiplex PCR, and TCRdb kept only the in-frame ones, dropping some. The sample shows roughly 50,000 clones, about four fifths of them seen only once. The sample here was CD4+ T cells from PBMCs cultured with HCoV-OC43 spike peptides, taken before COVID-19 vaccination. The subset denotes: HCoV-OC43 spike overlapping peptide pool stimulation. These receptors originate from a human donor who received a COVID-19 vaccine.

The chain employs TRBV4-1 and TRBJ2-3, with 9 bases that match TRBD2. The CDR3 totals 15 residues. V shed 0 bases, J shed 7 bases, and the junction held 5 bases outside the gene matches. In germline, CDR1 is MGHRA, CDR2 YSYEKL. CDR3 sequence (DNA): TGCGCCAGCAGCCAAGATCAGCGGGGGGCCTATACGCAGTATTTT. It yields the protein CASSQDQRGAYTQYF.

V and J are TRBV20-1 and TRBJ2-4, with D unresolved. Trimming left V 7 bases short and J 6 bases short, with 7 bases between. Germline V CDR1 and CDR2: DFQATT, SNEGSKA (reference sequence). The CDR3 is made up of 10 amino acids. CDR3 DNA sequence: TGCAGTGAAATGGGAAACATTCAGTACTTC. Translation: CSEMGNIQYF.

V gene TRBV3-1 (or the pseudogene TRBV3-2) combines with J gene TRBJ2-1, with D unclear. CDR3 length: 11 residues. Trimming stripped 8 bases from V and 10 bases from J, with 12 bases between. Germline lookup yields CDR1 LGHDT and CDR2 YNNKEL (reference sequence). CDR3 sequence reads: CASRSLQEQFF. The CDR3 DNA sequence: TGTGCCAGCCGCTCGTTGCAGGAGCAGTTCTTC.

A few counts support this clone. V and J are TRBV4-2 and TRBJ1-5, with a weak D call TRBD1 (5 bases). V was clipped by 0 bases and J by 2 bases, with 11 bases between them. The CDR3 length is 16 residues. Per the germline V gene, CDR1 is LGHNA and CDR2 is YNFKEQ. CDR3 in DNA: TGTGCCAGCAGCCAAGATCCGGGGGTTGGCAATCAGCCCCAGCATTTT. It encodes CASSQDPGVGNQPQHF.

The chain carries TRBV11-2 and TRBJ1-2; TRBD1 is a possible D gene (5 bases). Per the germline V gene, CDR1 is SGHAT and CDR2 is FQNNGV. Trimming shortened V by 8 bases and J by 3 bases, and 13 bases separated the two germline ends. This CDR3 is 13 amino acids long. The CDR3 here is CASVGGLDYGYTF. Written as DNA, the CDR3 is TGTGCCAGCGTTGGGGGACTCGACTATGGCTACACCTTC.

The chain couples TRBV5-1 to TRBJ2-3, with D uncertain. V lost 4 bases and J lost 4, with 13 bases in between. This CDR3 spans 14 amino acids. The V gene's germline CDR1 is SGHRS and CDR2 YFSETQ. The CDR3 DNA is TGCGCCAGCAGCCTAATGGTTGGTTCAGATACGCAGTATTTT. Translating gives CASSLMVGSDTQYF. The whole variable domain, filled in from reference TRBV5-1 and TRBJ2-3, reads KAGVTQTPRYLIKTRGQQVTLSCSPISGHRSVSWYQQTPGQGLQFLFEYFSETQRNKGNFPGRFSGRQFSNSRSEMNVSTLELGDSALYLCASSLMVGSDTQYFGPGTRLTVL.

The chain has TRBV29-1 and TRBJ1-1, with D unclear. Germline CDR1 SQVTM, CDR2 ANQGSEA. The CDR3 extends over 13 amino acids. Trimming shortened V by 6 bases and J by 3 bases, and 14 bases separated the two germline ends. The CDR3 DNA is TGCAGCGTCATCCGGGGTATGGACACTGAAGCTTTCTTT. Its protein is CSVIRGMDTEAFF.

This sequence joins TRBV3-1 (or the pseudogene TRBV3-2) and TRBJ2-5, with no clear D. The CDR3 has 11 residues. Germline assignment: CDR1 LGHDT and CDR2 YNNKEL (reference sequence). Between the trimmed V and J ends, which lost 1 base and 4 bases, there was a span of 1 base. This CDR3 is CASSQGETQYF. CDR3 in DNA: TGTGCCAGCAGCCAAGGAGAGACCCAGTACTTC.

This chain uses TRBV2 with TRBJ2-5; 7 nucleotides match TRBD1. The germline V gene encodes CDR1 SNHLY and CDR2 FYNNEI. With 6 bases clipped from V and 5 bases from J, the junction kept 6 bases outside the gene matches. The CDR3 runs to 13 residues. CDR3 nucleotide sequence: TGTGCCAGCAGCCAAACAGGGGAGGAGACCCAGTACTTC. Protein product: CASSQTGEETQYF.